This TCR beta chain comes out of a study of blood T cell repertoires in COVID-19. CDR1 and CDR2 (germline): GTSNPN, SVGIG (reference sequence). The V segment lost 0 bases and the J segment 4 bases; nucleotides outside the gene matches: 2. The CDR3 length is 13 residues. This table comes from immunoSEQ multiplex PCR, and its TCRdb copy is limited to in-frame clones, with some not included. Here the sample spans about 70,000 clones, 83% being singletons. This clone was seen a handful of times. The receptor's source is a man aged 25-45 years with COVID-19, enrolled during active disease. The sequencing input was peripheral blood. This sequence joins TRBV30 and TRBJ1-2, with TRBD1 matching 7 bases. For the CDR3, the DNA is TGTGCCTGGAGTGTACGGACAGGCTATGGCTACACCTTC. This codes for CAWSVRTGYGYTF.